The clone carrying this T cell receptor (beta chain) was seen a few times. Its matching antigen is unknown. Germline values: CDR1 SGDLS, CDR2 YYNGEE. Between the trimmed V and J ends, which lost 4 bases and 1 base, there was a span of 14 bases. CDR3 length: 15 amino acids. This record belongs to a study of T cell responses to AZD1222 COVID-19 vaccine. Study outcomes and limitations: Of spike-specific TCRs, nearly half reportedly target regions left unmutated in variants. Donors were largely white British and mainly female; clonal diversity was possibly underestimated. Among those given AZD1222, only five to seven were seropositive at baseline.

Second-dose intervals near 4 or 12 weeks were combined. Produced via immunoSEQ multiplex PCR; TCRdb's table is partial and in-frame only. Of 85,000 to 130,000 clones detected, less than 95% appear once; the ten largest clones hold approximately 8.2%. This specimen consisted of peripheral blood, obtained 28 days after the second AZD1222 dose. The clonotype comes from an adult who received the AZD1222 COVID-19 vaccine. The chain links TRBV9 to TRBJ1-2, with D uncertain. CDR3 sequence: CASSPGPYRNYGYTF. CDR3 nucleotide sequence: TGTGCCAGCAGCCCTGGGCCGTACCGTAACTATGGCTACACCTTC. The full variable domain, completed using reference TRBV9 and TRBJ1-2, is DSGVTQTPKHLITATGQRVTLRCSPRSGDLSVYWYQQSLDQGLQFLIQYYNGEERAKGNILERFSAQQFPDLHSELNLSSLELGDSALYFCASSPGPYRNYGYTFGSGTRLTVV.